This TCR beta chain was sequenced for a study of T cell repertoires in cytomegalovirus infection. Background on the study: Selection of CMV epitopes for the study included recently identified HLA-C-restricted and well-studied HLA-B-restricted ones.

Study-wide results and limits: Cumulated frequencies of public TCR beta families served to identify carriers of CMV plus the relevant HLA. Within the response measured ex vivo, HLA-C-restricted CMV-specific TCR beta clonotypes were dominant.

As concerns this clonotype: No antigen is known for it.

TCRdb passed the reads through MiXCR, listing each CDR3 protein once. This table has approximately 1,000,000 distinct CDR3 sequences, about 33% appearing once. The V gene lost 6 bases and the J gene lost 9 bases, with 15 bases spanning the gap. The CDR3 totals 14 residues. The germline CDR1 and CDR2 sequences are MNHEY and SMNVEV (reference sequence). Sequences were derived from cultured CD8+ T cells from PBMCs, sampled from culture after CMV antigen stimulation. This TCR derives from a human donor in good health (CMV status not recorded). Some clones in this sample may be carry-over from other donors' samples. This chain joins TRBV27 and TRBJ1-6; tentative D call: TRBD1 (6 bases). CDR3 coding DNA: TGTGCCAGCAGCCGGGACATAGGAAGTTCACCCCTCCACTTT. Its protein product is CASSRDIGSSPLHF.